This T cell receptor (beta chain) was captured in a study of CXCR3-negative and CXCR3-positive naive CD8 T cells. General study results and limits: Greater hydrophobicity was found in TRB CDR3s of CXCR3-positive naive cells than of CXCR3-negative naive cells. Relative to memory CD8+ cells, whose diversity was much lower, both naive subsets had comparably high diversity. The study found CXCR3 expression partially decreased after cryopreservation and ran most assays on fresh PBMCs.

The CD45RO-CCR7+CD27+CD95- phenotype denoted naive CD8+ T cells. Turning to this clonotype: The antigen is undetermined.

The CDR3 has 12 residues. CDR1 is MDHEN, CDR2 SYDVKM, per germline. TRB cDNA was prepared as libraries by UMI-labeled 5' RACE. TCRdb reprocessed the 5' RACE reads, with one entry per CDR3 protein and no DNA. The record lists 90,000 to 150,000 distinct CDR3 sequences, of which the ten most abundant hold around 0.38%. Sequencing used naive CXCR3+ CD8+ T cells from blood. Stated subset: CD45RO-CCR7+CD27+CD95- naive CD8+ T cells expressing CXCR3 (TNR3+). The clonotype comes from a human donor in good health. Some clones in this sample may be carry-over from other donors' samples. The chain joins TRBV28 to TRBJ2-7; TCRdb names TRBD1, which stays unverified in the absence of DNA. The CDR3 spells CASSPLFIEQYF.